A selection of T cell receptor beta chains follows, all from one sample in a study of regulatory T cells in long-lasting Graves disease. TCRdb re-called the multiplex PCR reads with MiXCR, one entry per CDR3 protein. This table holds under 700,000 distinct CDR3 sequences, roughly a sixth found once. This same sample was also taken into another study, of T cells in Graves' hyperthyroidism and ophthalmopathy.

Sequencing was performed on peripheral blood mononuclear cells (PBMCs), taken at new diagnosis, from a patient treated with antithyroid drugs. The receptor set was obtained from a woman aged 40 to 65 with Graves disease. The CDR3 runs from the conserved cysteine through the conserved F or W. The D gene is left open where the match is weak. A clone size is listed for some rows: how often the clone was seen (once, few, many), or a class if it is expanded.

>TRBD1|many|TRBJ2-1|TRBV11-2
CASSPGTGGWNEQFF
TGTGCCAGCAGCCCCGGGACAGGGGGATGGAATGAGCAGTTCTTC
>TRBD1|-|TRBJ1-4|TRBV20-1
CSARQGYREKLFF
TGCAGTGCGAGACAGGGTTATCGTGAAAAACTGTTTTTT
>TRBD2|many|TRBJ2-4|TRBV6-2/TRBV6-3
CASSNGRPEDIQYF
TGTGCCAGCAGCAACGGGAGGCCAGAGGACATTCAGTACTTC
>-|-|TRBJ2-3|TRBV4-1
CASSQPTVTLSTDTQYF
TGCGCCAGCAGCCAACCGACAGTGACCTTATCCACAGATACGCAGTATTTT
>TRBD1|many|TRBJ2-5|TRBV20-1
CSAPTGTGGWETQYF
TGCAGTGCTCCCACAGGGACAGGGGGCTGGGAGACCCAGTACTTC
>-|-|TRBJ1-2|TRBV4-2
CASSQVEGMGGYTF
TGTGCCAGCAGCCAAGTTGAAGGGATGGGCGGCTACACCTTC
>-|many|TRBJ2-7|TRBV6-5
CASSYIGPYEQYF
TGTGCCAGCAGTTACATTGGGCCATACGAGCAGTACTTC
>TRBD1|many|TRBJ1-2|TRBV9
CASSVTPGQGVHGYTF
TGTGCCAGCAGCGTGACCCCAGGACAGGGCGTCCATGGCTACACCTTC
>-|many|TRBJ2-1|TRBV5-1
CASSESLGIEQFF
TGCGCCAGCAGCGAGTCATTGGGGATTGAGCAGTTCTTC
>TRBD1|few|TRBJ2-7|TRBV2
CASTRDRKAEQYF
TGTGCCAGCACCAGGGACAGGAAGGCCGAGCAGTACTTC
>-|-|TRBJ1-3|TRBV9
CASSASGGSGNTIYF
TGTGCCAGCAGTGCGTCGGGGGGCTCTGGAAACACCATATATTTT
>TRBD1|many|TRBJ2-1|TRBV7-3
CASSPDRDRGDEQFF
TGTGCCAGCAGCCCCGACCGGGACAGGGGAGATGAGCAGTTCTTC
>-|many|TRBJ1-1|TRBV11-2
CASSLDPGGGTEAFF
TGTGCCAGCAGCTTAGATCCCGGAGGAGGCACTGAAGCTTTCTTT
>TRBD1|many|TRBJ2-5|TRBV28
CASSLGQLPPQYF
TGTGCCAGCAGTTTGGGACAGCTCCCCCCCCAGTACTTC
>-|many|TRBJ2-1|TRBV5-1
CASRDTGTDYNEQFF
TGCGCCAGCAGGGATACCGGGACCGACTACAATGAGCAGTTCTTC
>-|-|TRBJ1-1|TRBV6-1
CASSGQSFVTGAFF
TGTGCCAGCAGTGGACAGAGTTTTGTCACTGGAGCTTTCTTT
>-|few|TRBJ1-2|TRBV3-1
CASSRDPQGRGGYTF
TGTGCCAGCAGCCGAGATCCGCAAGGGAGGGGAGGCTACACCTTC
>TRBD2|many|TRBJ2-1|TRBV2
CASTETRTSGPNEQFF
TGTGCCAGCACCGAGACCCGGACTAGCGGACCCAATGAGCAGTTCTTC
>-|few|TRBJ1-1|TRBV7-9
CASSLLAATGTEAFF
TGTGCCAGCAGCCTCTTGGCGGCCACGGGGACTGAAGCTTTCTTT
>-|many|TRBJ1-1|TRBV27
CASSPRGVTEAFF
TGTGCCAGCAGTCCGAGGGGGGTCACTGAAGCTTTCTTT
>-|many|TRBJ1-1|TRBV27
CASSYRDTNTEAFF
TGTGCCAGCAGTTACCGGGACACGAACACTGAAGCTTTCTTT
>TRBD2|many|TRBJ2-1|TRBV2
CASKGLAVGEQFF
TGTGCCAGCAAGGGACTAGCGGTGGGTGAGCAGTTCTTC
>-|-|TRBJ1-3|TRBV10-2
CASSGAGTNSGNTIYF
TGCGCCAGCAGTGGTGCCGGGACAAACTCTGGAAACACCATATATTTT
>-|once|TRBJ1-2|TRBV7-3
CASSDGLGDGYTF
TGTGCCAGCAGCGACGGACTAGGGGACGGCTACACCTTC
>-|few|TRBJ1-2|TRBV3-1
CASSPPGYQFYGYTF
TGTGCCAGCAGCCCCCCGGGCTACCAATTTTATGGCTACACCTTC
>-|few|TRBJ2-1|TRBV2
CASTNFQVGEPYNEQFF
TGTGCCAGCACGAATTTCCAGGTTGGGGAGCCCTACAATGAGCAGTTCTTC
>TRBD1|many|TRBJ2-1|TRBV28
CASSLHSVGQGSFNEQFF
TGTGCCAGCAGTTTACATTCGGTGGGACAGGGGAGTTTTAATGAGCAGTTCTTC
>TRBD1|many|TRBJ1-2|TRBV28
CASSAGQGIYGYTF
TGTGCCAGCAGCGCTGGACAGGGGATCTATGGCTACACCTTC
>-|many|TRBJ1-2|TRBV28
CASSRPLDYGYTF
TGTGCCAGCAGCCGGCCCCTCGACTATGGCTACACCTTC
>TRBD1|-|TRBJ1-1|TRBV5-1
CASSYSRDRGMTEAFF
TGCGCCAGCAGCTATAGCCGGGACAGGGGGATGACTGAAGCTTTCTTT
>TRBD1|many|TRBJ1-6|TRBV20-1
CSASGGQGDSSPLHF
TGCAGTGCTAGTGGGGGACAGGGTGACAGTTCACCCCTCCACTTT
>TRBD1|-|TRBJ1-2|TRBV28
CASGQPGQGNYGYTF
TGTGCCAGCGGCCAACCGGGACAGGGTAACTATGGCTACACCTTC
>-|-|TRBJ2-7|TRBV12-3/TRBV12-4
CASSLNGVSEQYF
TGTGCCAGCAGCCTGAATGGAGTTTCCGAGCAGTACTTC
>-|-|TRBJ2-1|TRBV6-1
CASRGGGPNEQFF
TGTGCCAGCAGGGGGGGCGGGCCCAATGAGCAGTTCTTC
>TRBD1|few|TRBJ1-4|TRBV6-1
CASSDHYRTGDEKLFF
TGTGCCAGCAGTGACCACTATAGGACAGGGGATGAAAAACTGTTTTTT
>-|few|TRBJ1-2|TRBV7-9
CASSTSSGHNYGYTF
TGTGCCAGCAGCACATCTTCGGGACATAACTATGGCTACACCTTC
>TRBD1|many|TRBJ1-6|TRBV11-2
CASSSRTGSNSPLHF
TGTGCCAGCAGCTCTCGGACAGGGTCGAATTCACCCCTCCACTTT